Following are 26 T cell receptor beta chains from one sample sequenced in a study of blood T cell repertoires in COVID-19. The table came from immunoSEQ multiplex PCR; TCRdb's copy has only in-frame clones and leaves some out. The data show roughly 150,000 clones, around 84% seen once. Sequenced sample: peripheral blood. These receptor sequences come from a woman aged 50 to 60 with acute or convalescent COVID-19.

This rearrangement joins TRBV10-3 to TRBJ2-3; D is perhaps TRBD2 (5 bases). CDR3 length equals 14 residues. V lost 4 bases and J lost 4, with 12 bases in between. Germline CDR1 is ENHRY and CDR2 is SYGVKD. The chain's CDR3 is CAISVEGTSDTQYF. CDR3 nucleotides: TGTGCCATCAGTGTTGAGGGCACTTCAGATACGCAGTATTTT.

The chain combines TRBV7-2 with TRBJ2-3; 10 bases line up with TRBD2. This CDR3 comprises 16 residues. The J segment lost 4 bases and the V segment lost 7 bases, leaving 11 bases of the junction unmatched. Germline CDR1 and CDR2: SGHTA and FQGNSA. The CDR3 protein is CASTHQFSGGSDTQYF. The CDR3 DNA is TGTGCCAGCACCCACCAATTTAGCGGGGGGTCAGATACGCAGTATTTT.

This rearrangement joins TRBV29-1 to TRBJ1-2, with 7 positions matching TRBD1. This CDR3 is 12 amino acids long. Germline CDR1 is SQVTM and CDR2 is ANQGSEA. V gave up 7 bases and J gave up 6 bases; unmatched junction bases: 8. CDR3 region: CSGGDSRDGYTF. The CDR3 nucleotides read TGCAGCGGGGGGGACAGTCGGGATGGCTACACCTTC.

This chain uses TRBV19 with TRBJ1-2, with 8 positions matching TRBD1. The CDR3 spans 14 residues. The V gene end was trimmed by 4 bases and the J gene end by 4 bases; junction bases not matched to a gene: 5. Germline V CDR1 and CDR2: LNHDA, SQIVND (reference sequence). The CDR3 DNA follows: TGTGCCAGTAGTACAAGGGGACAGGTCTATGGCTACACCTTC. It yields the protein CASSTRGQVYGYTF.

V is TRBV19 and J is TRBJ2-5; a weak D match, TRBD1 (5 bases). The length of the CDR3 is 12 residues. Trimming shortened V by 6 bases and J by 5 bases, and 10 bases separated the two germline ends. Germline V gene lookup returns CDR1 LNHDA and CDR2 SQIVND (reference sequence). CDR3 DNA: TGTGCCAGTAGGGACACAGTGGAGACCCAGTACTTC. Its translation: CASRDTVETQYF.

The rearrangement links TRBV5-5 to TRBJ1-6, with D unclear. This CDR3 has 17 residues. Germline V gene sequence: CDR1 SGHKS, CDR2 YYEKEE (reference sequence). V lost 4 bases and J lost 2, with 16 bases in between. The CDR3 nucleotides read TGTGCCAGCAGCCGACAAGCGAGGGAAACCTATAATTCACCCCTCCACTTT. It encodes CASSRQARETYNSPLHF.

The chain couples TRBV29-1 to TRBJ1-2; 9 nucleotides match TRBD1. CDR3 length equals 14 residues. V gave up 8 bases and J gave up 8 bases; unmatched junction bases: 15. Germline CDR1 SQVTM, CDR2 ANQGSEA. CDR3 nucleotides: TGCAGCTCCCGGGACAGGGATTATGCGGGGGGCTACACCTTC. Encoded protein: CSSRDRDYAGGYTF.

The chain employs TRBV4-3 and TRBJ1-2; D call uncertain. Germline V gives CDR1 LGHNA, CDR2 YSLEER. Trimming removed 2 bases from V and 2 bases from J, with 18 bases in between. This CDR3 comprises 17 residues. This CDR3 is CASSQPGSRGINYGYTF. The CDR3 DNA reads as TGCGCCAGCAGCCAACCGGGAAGCCGAGGGATCAACTATGGCTACACCTTC.

This clone was counted between two and nine times. This chain links TRBV29-1 with TRBJ2-3; 7 bases fit TRBD2. Trimming took 8 bases from V and 1 from J; bases not matched to a gene: 9. CDR1 and CDR2 (germline): SQVTM, ANQGSEA. The CDR3 runs 14 residues. CDR3 amino acids: CSTRGTPRTDTQYF. In DNA form, the CDR3 reads TGCAGCACGCGGGGGACGCCTCGCACAGATACGCAGTATTTT.

With regard to this clone: The sample has other DNA sequences that encode this CDR3 too. The chain is built from TRBV5-1 and TRBJ2-7, with D perhaps matching TRBD1 (6 bases). Germline CDR1 reads SGHRS; CDR2 reads YFSETQ. V dropped 3 bases and J dropped 3 bases, with 7 bases sitting between them. This CDR3 contains 12 residues. The CDR3 nucleotides are TGCGCCAGCAGCTCGGACAGCTACGAGCAGTACTTC. Its protein is CASSSDSYEQYF.

This sequence joins TRBV19 and TRBJ1-5; no definite D call. The V and J ends lost 0 bases and 7 bases respectively, with 7 bases between them. Germline-derived CDR1 and CDR2 are LNHDA and SQIVND (reference sequence). This CDR3 has 13 residues. CDR3 DNA sequence: TGTGCCAGTAGTATAGATTTCATCCAGCCCCAGCATTTT. Translation: CASSIDFIQPQHF.

The chain uses TRBV21-1 and TRBJ1-6; the table's D call, TRBD1, has no DNA check behind it. TRBV21-1 is labeled a pseudogene. The CDR3 has 14 residues. Written as DNA, the CDR3 is TGTGCCAGCTTCGACAGGGCCCCTAATTCACCCCTCCACTTT. This gives the protein CASFDRAPNSPLHF.

This sequence joins TRBV5-1 and TRBJ2-5; TRBD2 is a possible D gene (5 bases). The CDR3 has 13 amino acids. CDR1 is SGHRS and CDR2 is YFSETQ in the germline V gene. V was pared by 3 bases and J by 1 base, with 7 bases between. The CDR3 spells CASSWTLQETQYF. CDR3 in DNA: TGCGCCAGCAGCTGGACTCTCCAAGAGACCCAGTACTTC.

The chain employs TRBV11-2 and TRBJ1-2; a weak D match, TRBD1 (5 bases). Germline V gene sequence: CDR1 SGHAT, CDR2 FQNNGV. The germline V and J ends were trimmed by 1 base and 5 bases, with 8 bases remaining between them. The length of the CDR3 is 13 residues. Here the CDR3 reads CASSLGQIYGYTF. The CDR3 nucleotides read TGTGCCAGCAGCTTAGGACAGATTTATGGCTACACCTTC.

This clone was seen a single time. V is TRBV5-4 and J is TRBJ1-4; D is perhaps TRBD1 (6 bases). This CDR3 has 13 amino acids. Germline assignment: CDR1 SGHNT and CDR2 YYREEE (reference sequence). The ends were cut back, 4 bases at V and 8 bases at J, with 12 bases in the middle. The CDR3 DNA reads TGTGCCAGCAGCGCCTGGGACACGGAAAAACTGTTTTTT. It translates to CASSAWDTEKLFF.

V gene TRBV21-1 combines with J gene TRBJ1-2. TRBV21-1 is a known pseudogene. The CDR3 loop spans 14 amino acids. The CDR3 reads CASSHYTANYGYTF. CDR3 DNA sequence: TGTGCCAGCAGCCACTACACGGCCAACTATGGCTACACCTTC.

V and J are TRBV6-4 and TRBJ1-2, with 10 bases fitting TRBD1. Germline trimming cut 4 bases from V and 8 bases from J; bases unmatched to any gene: 7. There are 14 residues in the CDR3. Germline assignment: CDR1 MRHNA and CDR2 SNTAGT. For the CDR3, the DNA is TGTGCCAGCAGTGCTGGGACAGGGGCCGGAGGCTACACCTTC. Translation gives CASSAGTGAGGYTF.

The chain has TRBV27 and TRBJ2-7; 8 bases fit TRBD1. CDR3 length: 16 amino acids. Germline loops: CDR1 MNHEY, CDR2 SMNVEV (reference sequence). V lost 1 base, J lost 0 bases, and 5 bases stayed unmatched. CDR3 sequence: CASSLFQGANSYEQYF. In DNA, the CDR3 is TGTGCCAGCAGTTTATTCCAGGGGGCCAACTCCTACGAGCAGTACTTC.

The rearrangement links TRBV10-3 to TRBJ2-5, with D possibly TRBD2 on 6 matching bases. The CDR3 is 14 amino acids. Trimming stripped 0 bases from V and 4 bases from J, with 9 bases between. From germline, CDR1 is ENHRY and CDR2 SYGVKD. CDR3 in DNA: TGTGCCATCAGTGAGTCGTTGGGAGGAGAGACCCAGTACTTC. This codes for CAISESLGGETQYF.

This clone was counted once. The genes are TRBV4-1 and TRBJ2-7, with TRBD2 matching over 7 bases. CDR3 length: 12 residues. From germline, CDR1 is MGHRA and CDR2 YSYEKL. The J segment lost 9 bases and the V segment lost 0 bases, leaving 2 bases of the junction unmatched. The CDR3 here is CASSQEAGPQYF. CDR3 DNA: TGCGCCAGCAGCCAAGAAGCGGGGCCGCAGTACTTC.

V and J are TRBV11-3 and TRBJ2-2; D unclear. The CDR3 has 15 amino acids. Per the germline V gene, CDR1 is SGHNT and CDR2 is YENEEA. V dropped 3 bases and J dropped 5 bases, with 13 bases sitting between them. CDR3 sequence reads: CASSLRGVNTGELFF. The DNA of the CDR3 is TGTGCCAGCAGCTTGAGAGGCGTTAATACCGGGGAGCTGTTTTTT.

The CDR3 bases are TGTGCCAGTAGTATGCCAAACATCTATGGCTACACCTTC. Translating gives CASSMPNIYGYTF. V gene TRBV19 combines with J gene TRBJ1-2, with D uncertain. Germline V gene sequence: CDR1 LNHDA, CDR2 SQIVND (reference sequence). The CDR3 extends over 13 amino acids. V dropped 3 bases and J dropped 4 bases, with 9 bases sitting between them.

This clone was picked up one time. The rearrangement links TRBV2 to TRBJ2-5; 9 bases align to TRBD2. The J segment lost 5 bases and the V segment lost 6 bases, leaving 10 bases of the junction unmatched. This CDR3 region has 15 residues. CDR1 SNHLY and CDR2 FYNNEI come from the germline V gene. The CDR3 is CASSPPFGLAETQYF. The CDR3, as DNA: TGTGCCAGCAGCCCTCCCTTCGGACTAGCGGAGACCCAGTACTTC.

The gene calls are TRBV29-1 and TRBJ1-3, with 11 bases that match TRBD1. This CDR3 comprises 20 residues. V gave up 5 bases and J gave up 2 bases; unmatched junction bases: 20. In germline, CDR1 is SQVTM, CDR2 ANQGSEA. As DNA, the CDR3 is TGCAGCGTTCTTACCATCCCCCTCGGGGGACAGGGGGTAGCTGGAAACACCATATATTTT. It specifies CSVLTIPLGGQGVAGNTIYF.

CDR3 nucleotides: TGTGCCAGCAGCCAAGTTTCAGGGTATACTGAAGCTTTCTTT. It codes for CASSQVSGYTEAFF. V and J are TRBV14 and TRBJ1-1, with D possibly matching TRBD1 (5 bases). Germline lookup yields CDR1 SGHDN and CDR2 FVKESK. CDR3 length equals 14 residues. Trimming cost V 1 base and J 5 bases, with 11 bases left between them.

This clone was seen a few times. The chain is built from TRBV5-8 and TRBJ1-4, with 7 bases matching TRBD1. CDR1 SGHTS and CDR2 YDEGEE come from the germline V gene. V dropped 2 bases and J dropped 5; count of bases not matched to a gene: 6. The CDR3 covers 15 residues. The CDR3 region is CASSLWDRRNEKLFF. In DNA form, the CDR3 reads TGTGCCAGCAGCTTATGGGACAGACGAAATGAAAAACTGTTTTTT.